These 5 T cell receptor beta chains were all obtained from the same sample, sequenced in a study of blood T cell repertoires in COVID-19. The method was immunoSEQ multiplex PCR; TCRdb's version includes in-frame clones alone and lacks a portion of them. The sample has 300,000 to 350,000 clones; about 90% are singletons. Sample: peripheral blood. The source is a woman in her late teens or twenties who had recovered from COVID-19.

This chain joins TRBV7-9 and TRBJ1-6; a weak D match, TRBD1 (5 bases). The CDR3 extends over 12 amino acids. Germline V lookup: CDR1 SEHNR, CDR2 FQNEAQ (reference sequence). Trimming stripped 4 bases from V and 10 bases from J, with 8 bases between. CDR3 in DNA: TGTGCCAGCAGCTCGGGGGGATCACCCCTCCACTTT. As protein: CASSSGGSPLHF.

This chain connects TRBV7-2 to TRBJ1-2; weak D call: TRBD1 (5 bases). The CDR3 loop spans 12 amino acids. The V end lost 1 base, the J end lost 7 bases, and 7 bases lay between the germline ends. Per germline, CDR1 SGHTA and CDR2 FQGNSA. Here the CDR3 DNA reads TGTGCCAGCAGCTTAGTGGGGCTTGGCTACACCTTC. Translation: CASSLVGLGYTF.

This chain joins TRBV11-2 and TRBJ2-5, with 9 positions matching TRBD1. CDR1 is SGHAT and CDR2 is FQNNGV in the germline V gene. With V trimmed by 5 bases and J by 5 bases, 6 bases remained unmatched. CDR3 length: 14 amino acids. In nucleotides, the CDR3 is TGTGCCAGCAGCCCCGGACAGGGGTGGGAGACCCAGTACTTC. Protein: CASSPGQGWETQYF.

The V call is TRBV11-3, the J call TRBJ2-2; 9 bases match TRBD1. The CDR3 is 15 amino acids. With V trimmed by 5 bases and J by 7 bases, 8 bases remained unmatched. CDR1 is SGHNT and CDR2 is YENEEA in the germline V gene. The CDR3 is CASSPQGARGGELFF. CDR3 nucleotide sequence: TGTGCCAGCAGCCCACAGGGGGCGCGCGGCGGGGAGCTGTTTTTT.

The genes are TRBV18 and TRBJ1-3, with no clear D. The length of the CDR3 is 15 residues. Germline V gene data show CDR1 as KGHSH and CDR2 as LQKENI. With 1 base removed from V and 0 bases from J, the gap between germline ends came to 7 bases. The CDR3: CASSPRDLSGNTIYF. The DNA for the CDR3 is TGTGCCAGCTCACCACGAGATCTCTCTGGAAACACCATATATTTT.